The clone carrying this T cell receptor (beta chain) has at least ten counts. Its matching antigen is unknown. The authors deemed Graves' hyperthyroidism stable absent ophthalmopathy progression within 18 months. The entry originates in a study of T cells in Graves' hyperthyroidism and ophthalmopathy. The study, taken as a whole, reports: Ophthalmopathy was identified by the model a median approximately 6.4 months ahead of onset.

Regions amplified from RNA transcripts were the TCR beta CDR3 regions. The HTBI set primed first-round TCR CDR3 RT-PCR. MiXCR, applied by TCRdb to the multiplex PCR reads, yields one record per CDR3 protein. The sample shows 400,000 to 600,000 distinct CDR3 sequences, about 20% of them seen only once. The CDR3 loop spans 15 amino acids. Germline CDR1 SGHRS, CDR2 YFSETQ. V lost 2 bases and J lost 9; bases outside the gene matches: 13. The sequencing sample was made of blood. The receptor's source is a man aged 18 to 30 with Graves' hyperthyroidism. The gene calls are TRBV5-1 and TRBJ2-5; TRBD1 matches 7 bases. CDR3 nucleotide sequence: TGCGCCAGCAGCTTATTGGGACGCAACCAGGGGGCCCAGTACTTC. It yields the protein CASSLLGRNQGAQYF.